In its sample, the clone carrying this T cell receptor beta chain was seen a few times. Its antigen remains unidentified. This specimen belongs to a study of vaccination and CD4 T cells after COVID-19. Study-wide context: Each enrolled participant received a two-dose regimen of either BNT162b2 or mRNA-1273 vaccine. Convalescent patients gave post-COVID blood a median about 100 days post-diagnosis, range 35 to 161.

The CDR3 is 17 residues long. Looked up from germline, CDR1 is ENHRY and CDR2 is SYGVKD. V lost 0 bases and J 3 bases, leaving 12 bases between the germline ends. Overall study results and limits: Median SARS-CoV-2-reactive clonotype numbers rose nonsignificantly, about 20 to 38.

TCRdb itself ran the PCR reads through MiXCR, one entry per CDR3 protein. The sample carries 35,000 to 45,000 distinct CDR3 sequences, more than 30% recorded once. Time point described: late sampling 161 to 241 days after vaccination in three convalescent patients. Here the sequenced sample was CD4+ T cells from blood, taken about 7 months after SARS-CoV-2 vaccination. The chain recombines TRBV10-3 with TRBJ2-6, with D possibly being TRBD1 (7 bases). This sequence was found in a human donor who had recovered from COVID-19. CDR3 region: CAISESGGGSGANVLTF. CDR3 coding DNA: TGTGCCATCAGTGAGTCTGGAGGGGGCAGTGGGGCCAACGTCCTGACTTTC.